These 15 T cell receptor beta chains share one sample of origin, sequenced in a study of T cell changes during pregnancy in multiple sclerosis. The data were produced by immunoSEQ multiplex PCR, yet TCRdb's version contains in-frame clones alone and is incomplete. The repertoire includes approximately 63,000 clones, 75% to 95% of them detected once, and 2.2% sits in the top ten. The source material was peripheral blood, sampled in the third trimester of pregnancy. The receptor set was obtained from a female donor in good health, enrolled as a control in a pregnancy study.

In this sample, this clone turned up once. This chain joins TRBV5-6 and TRBJ1-2, with unresolved D. The CDR3 has 14 residues. Trimming removed 2 bases at V and 3 bases at J, with 11 bases between. CDR1 is SGHDT and CDR2 is YYEEEE in the germline V gene. The CDR3 reads CASSFSTVYYGYTF. CDR3 DNA sequence: TGTGCCAGCAGCTTCAGCACAGTCTACTATGGCTACACCTTC.

A note on this clone: This same CDR3 is encoded by further DNA sequences in the sample. The chain employs TRBV20-1 and TRBJ1-2; no firm D call. The V end lost 5 bases, the J end lost 8 bases, and 6 bases lay between the germline ends. Germline V gene sequence: CDR1 DFQATT, CDR2 SNEGSKA (reference sequence). The CDR3 loop spans 9 amino acids. The CDR3 region is CSAAGGYTF. CDR3 in DNA: TGCAGTGCTGCGGGGGGCTACACCTTC.

This clone appeared once. The V call is TRBV19, the J call TRBJ2-5; 7 bases match TRBD2. The trim removed 0 bases at V and 10 bases at J, leaving 8 bases unmatched. Germline V CDR1 and CDR2: LNHDA, SQIVND (reference sequence). The CDR3 contains 14 residues. CDR3 in DNA: TGTGCCAGTAGTATAGATCTAGAGGGGAGGGTCCAGTACTTC. Its translation: CASSIDLEGRVQYF.

This rearrangement joins TRBV27 to TRBJ2-1, with 8 bases that match TRBD1. The length of the CDR3 is 14 residues. Per the germline V gene, CDR1 is MNHEY and CDR2 is SMNVEV (reference sequence). The ends lost 3 bases at V and 10 bases at J; junction bases unmatched: 8. The CDR3 DNA sequence: TGTGCCAGCAGTTTGGCAGGACCAGGGGGCGAGCAGTTCTTC. As protein: CASSLAGPGGEQFF.

Only a few counts were recorded for this clone. Here the CDR3 reads CASSLAQGEDGYTF. CDR3 coding DNA: TGCGCCAGCAGCTTGGCCCAGGGGGAGGACGGCTACACCTTC. The chain employs TRBV5-1 and TRBJ1-2; TRBD1 matches at 7 bases. Unmatched junction bases numbered 7, after V lost 0 bases and J lost 8 bases. The CDR3 extends over 14 amino acids. Germline-derived CDR1 and CDR2 are SGHRS and YFSETQ. Looking up the rest from reference TRBV5-1 and TRBJ1-2 gives the full variable domain: KAGVTQTPRYLIKTRGQQVTLSCSPISGHRSVSWYQQTPGQGLQFLFEYFSETQRNKGNFPGRFSGRQFSNSRSEMNVSTLELGDSALYLCASSLAQGEDGYTFGSGTRLTVV.

The chain carries TRBV15 and TRBJ2-7, with no clear D. Germline CDR1 reads LNHNV; CDR2 reads YYDKDF (reference sequence). V lost 3 bases and J lost 2, with 5 bases in between. CDR3 length: 12 residues. DNA of the CDR3: TGTGCCACCAGCAGTACAGCCTACGAGCAGTACTTC. Translating gives CATSSTAYEQYF.

This clone was observed once. The V call is TRBV19, the J call TRBJ1-2; 8 bases agree with TRBD1. The CDR3 contains 16 residues. J lost 7 bases, V lost 5 bases, and 15 bases had no gene match. Germline V gives CDR1 LNHDA, CDR2 SQIVND (reference sequence). CDR3 nucleotide sequence: TGTGCCAGTAGTTCCTATCGACAGGGGATACCGCGTGGCTACACCTTC. The encoded protein is CASSSYRQGIPRGYTF.

The chain joins TRBV6-5 to TRBJ2-7; 7 bases are a match to TRBD1. Germline V lookup: CDR1 MNHEY, CDR2 SVGAGI. The V and J ends lost 8 bases and 7 bases, in that order; junction bases with no gene match: 14. This CDR3 is built from 14 residues. The chain's CDR3 is CASFPGTALREQYF. CDR3 nucleotides: TGTGCCAGCTTTCCCGGGACAGCCCTACGAGAGCAGTACTTC.

The chain carries TRBV10-3 and TRBJ2-5; TRBD2 matches at 10 bases. The J segment lost 5 bases and the V segment lost 3 bases, leaving 6 bases of the junction unmatched. Germline values: CDR1 ENHRY, CDR2 SYGVKD. The CDR3 runs to 15 residues. The chain's CDR3 is CAISERLAGEETQYF. For the CDR3, the DNA is TGTGCCATCAGTGAAAGGCTAGCGGGGGAGGAGACCCAGTACTTC.

The chain has TRBV11-2 and TRBJ2-7, with D possibly matching TRBD2 (6 bases). CDR3 length equals 16 residues. Germline loops: CDR1 SGHAT, CDR2 FQNNGV. V was cut by 5 bases and J by 1 base, with 18 bases left in between. CDR3 bases: TGTGCCAGCAGCACAATTAAGACTAGAAAGTCCTACGAGCAGTACTTC. Protein product: CASSTIKTRKSYEQYF.

This clone was detected once. This chain joins TRBV7-8 and TRBJ1-2; no firm D call. The V end lost 2 bases, the J end lost 4 bases, and 11 bases lay between the germline ends. Per germline, CDR1 SGHVS and CDR2 FQNEAQ. This CDR3 spans 14 amino acids. The chain's CDR3 is CASSLQEGIYGYTF. CDR3 nucleotide sequence: TGTGCCAGCAGCTTACAGGAAGGAATCTATGGCTACACCTTC.

V usage is TRBV13 and J usage is TRBJ1-5; 7 nucleotides agree with TRBD1. The CDR3 totals 17 residues. V lost 5 bases and J lost 1; bases outside the gene matches: 11. Germline loops: CDR1 PRHDT, CDR2 FYEKMQ (reference sequence). The CDR3 spells CASSQRTGRGSNQPQHF. The CDR3 DNA is TGTGCCAGCAGCCAGCGGACAGGCCGGGGCAGCAATCAGCCCCAGCATTTT.

This sequence joins TRBV28 and TRBJ1-4; a possible D gene is TRBD1 (6 bases). V was cut by 6 bases and J by 8 bases, with 13 bases left in between. The CDR3 is 13 residues long. CDR1 is MDHEN and CDR2 is SYDVKM in the germline V gene. CDR3 DNA: TGTGCCAGCAGGGGAGGGGGTAAAGAAAAACTGTTTTTT. The encoded protein is CASRGGGKEKLFF.

CDR3 DNA sequence: TGTGCCAGCAGCTTCGGTAGCAGCGTGAACACTGAAGCTTTCTTT. Protein: CASSFGSSVNTEAFF. The V call is TRBV7-2, the J call TRBJ1-1; D is unclear. V was cut by 3 bases and J by 0 bases, with 11 bases left in between. The CDR3 runs 15 residues. The germline V gene has CDR1 SGHTA and CDR2 FQGNSA.

The gene calls are TRBV10-3 and TRBJ2-3, with 12 positions matching TRBD2. Trimming at V came to 7 bases and at J to 5 bases, leaving 4 bases not matched to a gene. The CDR3 has 14 residues. Germline loops: CDR1 ENHRY, CDR2 SYGVKD. DNA for the CDR3: TGTGCCATCACTAGCGGGGGGGCAGTAGATACGCAGTATTTT. Translating gives CAITSGGAVDTQYF.